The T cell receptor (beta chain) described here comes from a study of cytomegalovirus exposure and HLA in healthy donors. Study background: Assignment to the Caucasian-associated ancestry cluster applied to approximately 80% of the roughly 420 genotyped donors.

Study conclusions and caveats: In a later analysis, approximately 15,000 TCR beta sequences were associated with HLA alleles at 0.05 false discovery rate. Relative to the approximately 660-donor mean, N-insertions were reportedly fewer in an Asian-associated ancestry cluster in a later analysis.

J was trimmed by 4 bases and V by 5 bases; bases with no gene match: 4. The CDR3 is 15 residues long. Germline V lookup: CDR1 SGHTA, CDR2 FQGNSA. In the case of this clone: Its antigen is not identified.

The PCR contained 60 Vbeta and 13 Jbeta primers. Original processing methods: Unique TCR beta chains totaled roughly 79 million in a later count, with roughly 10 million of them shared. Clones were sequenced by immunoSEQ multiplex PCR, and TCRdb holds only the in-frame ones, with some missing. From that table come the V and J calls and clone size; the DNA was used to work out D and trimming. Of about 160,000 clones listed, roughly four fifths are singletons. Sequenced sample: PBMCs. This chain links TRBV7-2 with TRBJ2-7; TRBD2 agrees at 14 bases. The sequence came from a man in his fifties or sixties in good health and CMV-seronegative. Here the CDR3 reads CASSLGLAGGYEQYF. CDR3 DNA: TGTGCCAGCAGCCTCGGACTAGCGGGAGGTTACGAGCAGTACTTC.